The 25 T cell receptor beta chains given below trace back to one sample, sequenced in a study of identical twins. TCRdb re-analysed the 5' RACE reads in MiXCR, keeping a single row per CDR3 protein. In the table there are approximately 690,000 distinct CDR3 sequences, roughly 6% of which are singletons. The sample comprised naive T cells sorted from blood. The receptor set was obtained from a young man in good health.

This clonotype occurred many times. The rearrangement joins TRBV19 to TRBJ2-2; D perhaps matches TRBD2 (5 bases). Per the germline V gene, CDR1 is LNHDA and CDR2 is SQIVND (reference sequence). Deletions cut 6 bases from V and 1 base from J, with 9 bases between. The CDR3 sequence is 14 residues long. CDR3 amino acids: CASSKDWNTGELFF. CDR3 coding DNA: TGTGCCAGTAGCAAGGACTGGAACACCGGGGAGCTGTTTTTT.

V usage is TRBV30 and J usage is TRBJ1-2; TRBD1 agrees at 10 bases. The CDR3 runs 11 residues. The V gene's germline CDR1 is GTSNPN and CDR2 SVGIG (reference sequence). The junction had 4 bases not matched to a gene; V was cut back by 3 bases and J by 12 bases. Here the CDR3 reads CAWRTGGVDTF. The CDR3 DNA follows: TGTGCCTGGAGGACAGGGGGCGTGGACACCTTC.

This clonotype was detected ten times or more. The rearrangement links TRBV4-3 to TRBJ2-1; no definite D call. The CDR3 spans 13 residues. The germline V gene encodes CDR1 LGHNA and CDR2 YSLEER. The germline V and J ends were trimmed by 6 bases and 7 bases, with 13 bases remaining between them. As DNA, the CDR3 is TGCGCCAGCAGTCACACTACTGCAAATGAGCAGTTCTTC. Protein product: CASSHTTANEQFF.

The chain uses TRBV7-2 and TRBJ2-7; 7 nucleotides line up with TRBD2. CDR1 is SGHTA and CDR2 is FQGNSA in the germline V gene. Losses at the gene ends were 2 bases for V and 2 bases for J; bases not matched to a gene: 15. The CDR3 is made up of 18 amino acids. The chain's CDR3 is CASSLSLRGTTRPYEQYF. In nucleotides, the CDR3 is TGTGCCAGCAGCTTATCGCTGCGGGGGACCACAAGACCCTACGAGCAGTACTTC.

This clonotype was picked up many times. J is TRBJ1-5 and V is TRBV10-3; D is unclear. Between the trimmed V and J ends, which lost 0 bases and 5 bases, there was a span of 5 bases. The CDR3 sequence is 13 residues long. CDR1 ENHRY and CDR2 SYGVKD come from the germline V gene. CDR3 protein: CAISESRYQPQHF. The CDR3 coding sequence is TGTGCCATCAGTGAGTCGAGGTATCAGCCCCAGCATTTT.

The table lists this clonotype with many counts. J is TRBJ2-1 and V is TRBV12-3 or TRBV12-4; D unclear. V was shortened by 5 bases and J by 3 bases, with 5 bases between the two germline ends. This CDR3 region has 12 residues. The DNA for the CDR3 is TGTGCCAGCAGTCAATTCTACAATGAGCAGTTCTTC. Amino acids: CASSQFYNEQFF.

The chain couples TRBV14 to TRBJ2-3; no clear D. The CDR3 length is 13 residues. The V gene lost 0 bases and the J gene lost 7 bases, with 8 bases spanning the gap. CDR1 is SGHDN and CDR2 is FVKESK in the germline V gene. The CDR3 DNA follows: TGTGCCAGCAGCCAAGAGCGGAGAAATACGCAGTATTTT. Its translation is CASSQERRNTQYF. The full variable domain, its missing parts supplied by reference TRBV14 and TRBJ2-3, is EAGVTQFPSHSVIEKGQTVTLRCDPISGHDNLYWYRRVMGKEIKFLLHFVKESKQDESGMPNNRFLAERTGGTYSTLKVQPAELEDSGVYFCASSQERRNTQYFGPGTRLTVL.

This clonotype was seen at least ten times. V is TRBV6-1 and J is TRBJ1-2, with D unresolved. Germline V lookup: CDR1 MNHNS, CDR2 SASEGT. Deletions cut 2 bases from V and 1 base from J, with 11 bases between. CDR3 length equals 15 residues. CDR3 in amino acids: CASSEMRVSNYGYTF. CDR3 coding DNA: TGTGCCAGCAGTGAAATGAGGGTCAGTAACTATGGCTACACCTTC.

In this sample, this clonotype turned up many times. The rearrangement links TRBV28 to TRBJ2-1, with 9 bases matching TRBD2. V lost 6 bases and J lost 6; bases outside the gene matches: 3. The germline V gene encodes CDR1 MDHEN and CDR2 SYDVKM. The CDR3 spans 13 residues. CDR3 DNA sequence: TGTGCCAGCAGGGGTAGCGGGGGCAATGAGCAGTTCTTC. This sequence encodes CASRGSGGNEQFF. The entire variable domain, with the rest obtained from reference TRBV28 and TRBJ2-1, is as follows: DVKVTQSSRYLVKRTGEKVFLECVQDMDHENMFWYRQDPGLGLRLIYFSYDVKMKEKGDIPEGYSVSREKKERFSLILESASTNQTSMYLCASRGSGGNEQFFGPGTRLTVL.

This clonotype was seen repeatedly, ten times or more. Mismatch with germline at one junction end may stem from a read error. The CDR3 reads CASSLRAGVGNTIYF. CDR3 nucleotides: TGTGCCAGCAGTTTAAGGGCAGGCGTTGGAAACACTATATATTTT. The rearrangement uses TRBV12-3 or TRBV12-4 and TRBJ1-3; D gene uncertain. The CDR3 totals 15 residues.

This clonotype has at least ten counts. V usage is TRBV25-1 and J usage is TRBJ1-5; 8 bases map to TRBD1. The CDR3 contains 14 residues. V was pared by 6 bases and J by 7 bases, with 8 bases of the junction left unmatched. Germline V gene data show CDR1 as MGHDK and CDR2 as SYGVNS. This CDR3 is CASSQTGANQPQHF. The CDR3 nucleotides are TGTGCCAGCAGCCAGACAGGGGCCAACCAGCCCCAGCATTTT.

This clonotype has a count of ten or more. The gene calls are TRBV29-1 and TRBJ2-1; D may be TRBD2 (5 bases). Trimming pared 5 bases from V and 7 bases from J, leaving 18 bases between. The CDR3 is 14 amino acids. CDR1 and CDR2 from the germline V gene are SQVTM and ANQGSEA. CDR3 in amino acids: CSVRKAVTNNEQFF. In DNA form, the CDR3 reads TGCAGCGTTCGGAAAGCGGTTACTAATAATGAGCAGTTCTTC.

The CDR3 sequence: CASSQSGTPNQPQHF. DNA for the CDR3: TGTGCCAGCAGTCAGAGCGGGACACCGAATCAGCCCCAGCATTTT. This chain uses TRBV12-3 or TRBV12-4 with TRBJ1-5; possibly TRBD1 for D (6 bases). The CDR3 length is 15 residues. Trimming stripped 5 bases from V and 4 bases from J, with 15 bases between.

This clonotype was detected many times. The chain employs TRBV19 and TRBJ2-1, with D uncertain. The CDR3 totals 15 residues. Trimming took off 7 bases at V and 0 bases at J, with 13 bases between the two ends. Germline V gene sequence: CDR1 LNHDA, CDR2 SQIVND (reference sequence). CDR3 coding DNA: TGTGCCAGTAATTTCGGCCTTAGCTCCTACAATGAGCAGTTCTTC. Its protein is CASNFGLSSYNEQFF.

This clonotype has at least ten counts. This chain joins TRBV10-3 and TRBJ2-3; possible D gene TRBD2, 5 bases. Germline loops: CDR1 ENHRY, CDR2 SYGVKD. V lost 11 bases to trimming and J lost 0 bases, with 21 bases between them. The CDR3 is 16 amino acids. This CDR3 is CAVTNEGRPSTDTQYF. The CDR3 DNA reads TGTGCCGTTACAAATGAGGGCAGGCCTAGCACAGATACGCAGTATTTT.

This clonotype was observed a few times. V gene TRBV27 combines with J gene TRBJ2-3; 9 bases map to TRBD1. CDR1 is MNHEY, CDR2 SMNVEV, per germline (reference sequence). The CDR3 is 16 amino acids. J gave up 1 base and V 5 bases, and 7 bases lay outside the gene matches. The chain's CDR3 is CASSTGQGGGTDTQYF. CDR3 sequence (DNA): TGTGCCAGCAGTACGGGACAGGGAGGAGGCACAGATACGCAGTATTTT.

In this sample, this clonotype turned up many times. The chain recombines TRBV7-6 with TRBJ2-7; D possibly corresponds to TRBD1 (5 bases). V was trimmed by 1 base and J by 5 bases, leaving 15 bases between them. The CDR3 extends over 15 amino acids. The germline gives CDR1 SGHVS, CDR2 FNYEAQ. CDR3 loop: CASSLDVDNWDEQYF. The CDR3 DNA sequence: TGTGCCAGCAGCTTAGACGTGGACAACTGGGACGAGCAGTACTTC. The full variable domain, with the rest looked up from reference TRBV7-6 and TRBJ2-7, is GAGVSQSPRYKVTKRGQDVALRCDPISGHVSLYWYRQALGQGPEFLTYFNYEAQQDKSGLPNDRFSAERPEGSISTLTIQRTEQRDSAMYRCASSLDVDNWDEQYFGPGTRLTVT.

The chain links TRBV3-1 to TRBJ2-4; D uncertain. The CDR3 has 17 amino acids. The V gene lost 0 bases and the J gene lost 0 bases, with 12 bases spanning the gap. CDR1 is LGHDT, CDR2 YNNKEL, per germline (reference sequence). The CDR3, as DNA: TGTGCCAGCAGCCAAGATGGGGTTGTACTAGCCAAAAACATTCAGTACTTC. This sequence encodes CASSQDGVVLAKNIQYF.

The V call is TRBV20-1, the J call TRBJ2-3, with D perhaps matching TRBD1 or TRBD2 (5 bases each). The V gene lost 0 bases and the J gene lost 5 bases, with 18 bases spanning the gap. CDR1 and CDR2 (germline): DFQATT, SNEGSKA (reference sequence). The CDR3 has 16 amino acids. The CDR3, as DNA: TGCAGTGCTAGAGATATTGGGGGACCAACTGGAGATACGCAGTATTTT. Translated: CSARDIGGPTGDTQYF.

This sequence joins TRBV15 and TRBJ2-5, with TRBD1 matching 9 bases. Germline V gene sequence: CDR1 LNHNV, CDR2 YYDKDF (reference sequence). The V and J ends lost 6 bases and 1 base, in that order; junction bases with no gene match: 9. This CDR3 is 16 amino acids long. CDR3 sequence reads: CATRGGTGPFQETQYF. CDR3 nucleotides: TGTGCCACCAGGGGCGGGACAGGGCCATTCCAAGAGACCCAGTACTTC.

The chain joins TRBV20-1 to TRBJ2-2; the match to TRBD2 covers 7 bases. CDR3 size: 15 residues. CDR1 is DFQATT and CDR2 is SNEGSKA in the germline V gene (reference sequence). Germline trimming cut 3 bases from V and 4 bases from J; bases unmatched to any gene: 8. The CDR3, as DNA: TGCAGTGCTAGGTCCGCGGGAGTGATCACCGGGGAGCTGTTTTTT. Protein: CSARSAGVITGELFF.

The gene calls are TRBV5-1 and TRBJ2-1, with 10 bases aligning to TRBD2. Per the germline V gene, CDR1 is SGHRS and CDR2 is YFSETQ. V lost 5 bases, J lost 8 bases, and 13 bases stayed unmatched. The CDR3 consists of 16 residues. The CDR3 DNA reads TGCGCCAGCAGGGGCTGGAGCGGGAGGGCCCTCGATGAGCAGTTCTTC. This encodes CASRGWSGRALDEQFF.

The chain carries TRBV11-2 and TRBJ2-3; D is undetermined. V was pared by 1 base and J by 0 bases, with 17 bases between. From germline, CDR1 is SGHAT and CDR2 FQNNGV. This CDR3 spans 18 amino acids. The CDR3 bases are TGTGCCAGCAGCTTAGTGGGTGCCAGTCCATATAGCACAGATACGCAGTATTTT. Translated: CASSLVGASPYSTDTQYF.

This clonotype was counted ten times or more. The chain joins TRBV29-1 to TRBJ2-7; the match to TRBD2 covers 8 bases. The CDR3 extends over 12 amino acids. Per germline, CDR1 SQVTM and CDR2 ANQGSEA. With 6 bases clipped from V and 3 bases from J, the junction kept 4 bases outside the gene matches. The CDR3 nucleotides are TGCAGCGTCCTGCGGGGGGACTACGAGCAGTACTTC. Its protein product is CSVLRGDYEQYF.

This clonotype has just a few counts. This chain connects TRBV5-4 to TRBJ2-6; 9 positions agree with TRBD2. Germline V gene data show CDR1 as SGHNT and CDR2 as YYREEE (reference sequence). With V trimmed by 2 bases and J by 1 base, 10 bases remained unmatched. CDR3 length equals 19 residues. In nucleotides, the CDR3 is TGTGCCAGCAGCTTCTTGGGCCTAGCGGGACTTTCTGGGGCCAACGTCCTGACTTTC. Amino acids: CASSFLGLAGLSGANVLTF.